The sequence of this TCR beta chain was determined in a study of graft-versus-host responses after intestinal transplantation. Study at large: Grafts were multivisceral, liver-intestinal, or isolated intestinal.

Study-wide points: Early post-transplant HvG declines showed an association with peak circulating GvH clone levels. Recipient marrow harbored GvH clones, some of which surfaced first in ileum or blood.

The CDR3 has 13 amino acids. CDR1 WNHNN and CDR2 SYGVQD come from the germline V gene (reference sequence). Trimming cost V 4 bases and J 2 bases, with 8 bases left between them. As to this clone: Its target is not known.

TCRdb keeps only in-frame clones here, not all; method: immunoSEQ multiplex PCR. The data hold roughly 75,000 clones, with 91% observed a single time. The sequence was collected from a human donor who received an intestinal transplant. The chain couples TRBV10-1 to TRBJ1-1; D is possibly TRBD1 (5 bases). Specimen: unstimulated CD4+ T cells sorted from spleen or lymph node cells, collected before intestinal transplant. CDR3 nucleotide sequence: TGCGCCAGCAGTGCTCAGGGAAACACTGAAGCTTTCTTT. This codes for CASSAQGNTEAFF.